The present entry profiles one TCR beta chain with its context. Its cognate antigen is unknown. The data are from a study of shared clonotypes between healthy human individuals. Study-level points and caveats: Tissue TCR repertoires likely differ from these blood-only repertoires.

The donors were adults (healthy and HIV-negative) with no recent acute infections or vaccinations. When replicate PCRs were run on sorted subsets, they used about 200 ng DNA, some 29,000 T cell genomes. Assay: immunoSEQ multiplex PCR; the TCRdb copy retains only in-frame clones and omits some. The sample contains 2 million to 2.5 million clones, approximately 95% of which appear only once. CDR1 is SNHLY, CDR2 FYNNEI, per germline. CDR3 size: 15 residues. V lost 4 bases, J lost 2 bases, and 15 bases lay in between. The sample taken for sequencing was naive CD4+ T cells sorted from blood. Noted subset: CD45RA+ positively selected. This clonotype originated in a man between 18 and 35 years old in good health. The chain links TRBV2 to TRBJ2-7; either TRBD1 or TRBD2 may fit D (5 bases each). The CDR3 DNA reads as TGTGCCAGCAGTGTAATGGGGCAGGGACCCTACGAGCAGTACTTC. It is translated as CASSVMGQGPYEQYF.